This TCR beta chain was found in a study of identical twins. CDR3 length: 12 residues. V trimming: 6 bases; J trimming: 6 bases; junction bases outside the gene matches: 2. Germline lookup yields CDR1 ENHRY and CDR2 SYGVKD. A universal primer site was added by template switching, and unique molecular identifiers were carried by the cDNA. One entry per CDR3 protein, called by TCRdb with MiXCR from the 5' RACE reads. The data contain about 570,000 distinct CDR3 sequences, approximately 10% of them seen just once; the ten biggest clones take up 3%. Overall study findings and caveats: With abundant cord blood beta clonotypes, insertions were fewer; memory repertoires showed no such pattern.

As concerns this clonotype: No antigen is known for it.

This sample also appeared in a second study, on yellow fever vaccine responses in identical twins.

This clonotype was sampled from a woman between 18 and 29 years old in good health. The specimen sequenced was PBMCs. The V gene is TRBV10-3, the J gene TRBJ2-1; 7 positions agree with TRBD1. CDR3 DNA sequence: TGTGCCATCAGCAGGGACAGCAATGAGCAGTTCTTC. Translation: CAISRDSNEQFF.